This TCR beta chain originates from a study of blood T cell repertoires in COVID-19. Overall study context: Sources were T cells, B-cell-depleted T cells, or PBMCs; the material itself was cDNA or gDNA.

The CDR3 sequence is 17 residues long. The V gene end was trimmed by 3 bases and the J gene end by 0 bases; junction bases not matched to a gene: 8. Germline CDR1 reads LNHDA; CDR2 reads SQIVND (reference sequence). The authors' processing: The authors estimated nucleated cell counts from reference gene primer amplification. Profiled with immunoSEQ multiplex PCR; TCRdb holds only in-frame clones, not every one. V and J calls and clone size are as listed in that table; D and trimming were resolved from the DNA. The table records 250,000 or so clones, roughly 85% of them present only once. This clone was observed once.

J is TRBJ2-4 and V is TRBV19, with 7 bases lining up with TRBD1. This sequence was found in a man younger than 30 with active or convalescent COVID-19. The sample consisted of peripheral blood. The CDR3 reads CASSIFEGALAKNIQYF. As DNA, the CDR3 is TGTGCCAGTAGTATTTTCGAGGGGGCCTTAGCCAAAAACATTCAGTACTTC.